This T cell receptor beta chain was sequenced during a study of blood T cell repertoires in COVID-19. Across the whole study: Donors in the United States, Italy and Spain gave samples during acute or convalescent COVID-19.

The V gene lost 5 bases and the J gene lost 4 bases, with 9 bases spanning the gap. Germline lookup yields CDR1 MNHEY and CDR2 SVGAGI. The CDR3 is 13 residues long. In the original workflow: Amplification with reference gene primers provided the estimates of nucleated cell counts. Generated by immunoSEQ multiplex PCR, the TCRdb table keeps only in-frame clones and is missing some. V, J and clone size derive from that table, while D and trimming were established from the DNA sequence. The sample has 170,000 or so clones, approximately 91% seen once. The sample comprised peripheral blood. This clonotype originated in a man over 45 with acute or convalescent COVID-19. The V call is TRBV6-5, the J call TRBJ2-1; a possible D gene is TRBD1 (5 bases). Here the CDR3 DNA reads TGTGCCAGCAGTCCTGACAGTTACAATGAGCAGTTCTTC. Amino acid sequence: CASSPDSYNEQFF.